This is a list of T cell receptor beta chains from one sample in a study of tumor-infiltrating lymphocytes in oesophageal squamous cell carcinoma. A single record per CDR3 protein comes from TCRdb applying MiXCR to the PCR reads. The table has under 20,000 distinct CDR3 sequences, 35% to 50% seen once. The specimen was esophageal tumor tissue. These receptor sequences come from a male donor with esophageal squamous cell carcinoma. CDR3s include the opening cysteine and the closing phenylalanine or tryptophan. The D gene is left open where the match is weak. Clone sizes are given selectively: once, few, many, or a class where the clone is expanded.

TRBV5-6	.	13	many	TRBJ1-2	TGTGCCAGCAGCTTCGGGGGCCGATATGGCTACACCTTC	CASSFGGRYGYTF
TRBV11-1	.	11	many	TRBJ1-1	TGTGCCAGCAGCCCGGGGTATGGAGCTTTCTTT	CASSPGYGAFF
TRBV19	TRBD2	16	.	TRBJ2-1	TGTGCCAGTAGCCAGCTAGCGGGGGGCTCCTACAATGAGCAGTTCTTC	CASSQLAGGSYNEQFF
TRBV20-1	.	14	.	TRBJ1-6	TGCAGTGCTAGTCATGGACAGAATAATTCACCCCTCCACTTT	CSASHGQNNSPLHF
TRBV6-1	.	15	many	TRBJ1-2	TGTGCCAGCAGTTCGTCGGGGGGGGGGCACTATGGCTACACCTTC	CASSSSGGGHYGYTF
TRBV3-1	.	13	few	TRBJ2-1	TGTGCCAGCAGCCAAAGGGGCCTGAATGAGCAGTTCTTC	CASSQRGLNEQFF
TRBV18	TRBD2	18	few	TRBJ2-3	TGTGCCAGCTCACCACAAAGGCTAGCGGCCTCTAGCACAGATACGCAGTATTTT	CASSPQRLAASSTDTQYF
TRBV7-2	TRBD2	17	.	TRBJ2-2	TGTGCCAGCAGCTATAACCCCCTAGCGGGAGGCACCGGGGAGCTGTTTTTT	CASSYNPLAGGTGELFF
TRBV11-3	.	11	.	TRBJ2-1	TGTGCCAGCAGCCAGGGCGGTGAGCAGTTCTTC	CASSQGGEQFF
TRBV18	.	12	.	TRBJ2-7	TGTGCCAGCTCCACCTATTTAGGCGAGCAGTACTTC	CASSTYLGEQYF
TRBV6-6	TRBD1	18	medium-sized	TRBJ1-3	TGTGCCAGCAGTTACTCCGGGACAGGGGGCGCGAATGGAAACACCATATATTTT	CASSYSGTGGANGNTIYF
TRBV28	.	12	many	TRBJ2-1	TGTGCCAGCAACAGAATCTACAATGAGCAGTTCTTC	CASNRIYNEQFF
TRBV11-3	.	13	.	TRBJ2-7	TGTGCCAGCAGCTTAGGGCCCCTCTACGAGCAGTACTTC	CASSLGPLYEQYF
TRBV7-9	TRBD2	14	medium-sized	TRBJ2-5	TGTGCCAGCAGCTTAGCGGGCGGGGGAGAGACCCAGTACTTC	CASSLAGGGETQYF
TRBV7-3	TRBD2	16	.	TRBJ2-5	TGTGCCAGCAGCTTCGATAGGACTAGACACCAAGAGACCCAGTACTTC	CASSFDRTRHQETQYF
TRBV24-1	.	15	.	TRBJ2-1	TGTGCCACCAGTGACCAGACAGGCTCCTACAATGAGCAGTTCTTC	CATSDQTGSYNEQFF
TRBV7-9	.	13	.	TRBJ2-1	TGTGCCAGCAGCTTGACTAGTGAGGCTGGGCAGTTCTTC	CASSLTSEAGQFF
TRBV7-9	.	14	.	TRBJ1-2	TGTGCCAGCAGCTTAGTTTGGACGAACTATGGCTACACCTTC	CASSLVWTNYGYTF
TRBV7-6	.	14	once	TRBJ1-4	TGTGCCAGCAGCTTAGGGGGACGTCATGAAAAACTGTTTTTT	CASSLGGRHEKLFF
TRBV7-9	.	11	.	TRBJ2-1	TGTGCCAGCAGCTTATCGCTAGAACAGTTCTTC	CASSLSLEQFF